This T cell receptor beta chain was identified in a study of T cells after yellow fever vaccination. In the case of this clonotype: The antigen remains undetermined.

General study findings and limits: The secondary T-cell response peaked on day 5, not day 15, but was weaker. Abundant clonotypes from the bulk population could have been carried over as contaminants into FACS-sorted repertoires. Most primary-vaccination clones reappeared after the booster (about 95% CD4, about 88% CD8).

Trimming removed 4 bases at V and 3 bases at J, with 2 bases between. The CDR3 runs 10 residues. The germline V gene encodes CDR1 SGHRS and CDR2 YFSETQ. The 5'RACE template-switching step produced TCR cDNA and added a universal primer site and UMIs. Each CDR3 protein gets one entry after TCRdb re-called the 5' RACE reads with MiXCR. The repertoire has about 500,000 distinct CDR3 sequences, about 15% of them found once; the top ten carry roughly 17%. This sequence was found in a man between 18 and 29 years old who received the YFV17D yellow fever vaccine. The V and J genes are TRBV5-1 and TRBJ2-7; D remains ambiguous. The material sequenced was PBMCs, taken roughly 5 days after the first yellow fever vaccination. The chain's CDR3 is CASSVYEQYF. CDR3 nucleotides: TGCGCCAGCAGCGTCTACGAGCAGTACTTC.